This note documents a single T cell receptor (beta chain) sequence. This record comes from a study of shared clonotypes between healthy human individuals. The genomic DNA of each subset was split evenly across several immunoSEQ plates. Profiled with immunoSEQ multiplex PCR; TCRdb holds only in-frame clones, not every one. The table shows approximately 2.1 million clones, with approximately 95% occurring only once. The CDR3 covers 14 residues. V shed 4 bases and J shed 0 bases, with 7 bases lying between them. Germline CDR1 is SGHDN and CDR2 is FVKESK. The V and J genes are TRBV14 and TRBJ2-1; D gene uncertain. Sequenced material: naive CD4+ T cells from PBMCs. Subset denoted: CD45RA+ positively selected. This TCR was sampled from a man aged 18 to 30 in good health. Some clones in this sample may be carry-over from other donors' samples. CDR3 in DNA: TGTGCCAGCAGCCTAGCAGTCTCCTACAATGAGCAGTTCTTC. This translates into CASSLAVSYNEQFF.